The subject of this entry is one TCR beta chain. This record comes from a study of blood T cell repertoires in COVID-19. Generated by immunoSEQ multiplex PCR, the TCRdb table keeps only in-frame clones and is missing some. The sample lists 70,000 to 100,000 clones, over 70% seen once, with 4% to 5.5% in the top ten. V lost 5 bases to trimming and J lost 0 bases; unmatched junction nucleotides: 13. CDR3 length: 19 residues. Germline-derived CDR1 and CDR2 are MDHEN and SYDVKM. This chain joins TRBV28 and TRBJ2-6; 7 bases are shared with TRBD1. The TCR comes from a woman between 50 and 59 years old with acute or convalescent COVID-19. Material for sequencing was peripheral blood. The CDR3 reads CASSLLRDSPTSGANVLTF. The CDR3 nucleotides read TGTGCCAGCAGTCTTCTCCGGGACAGTCCAACCTCTGGGGCCAACGTCCTGACTTTC.